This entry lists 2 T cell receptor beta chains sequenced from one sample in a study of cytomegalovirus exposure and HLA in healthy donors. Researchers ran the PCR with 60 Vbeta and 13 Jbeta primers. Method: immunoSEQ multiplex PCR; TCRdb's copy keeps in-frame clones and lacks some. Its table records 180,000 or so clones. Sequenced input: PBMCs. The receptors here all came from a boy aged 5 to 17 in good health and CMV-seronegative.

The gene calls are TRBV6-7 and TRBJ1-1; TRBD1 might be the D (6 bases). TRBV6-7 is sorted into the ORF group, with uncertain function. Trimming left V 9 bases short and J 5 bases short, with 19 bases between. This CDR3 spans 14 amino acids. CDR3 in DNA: TGTGCCAGTATCCGCAGGGGAGAGTTAACTGAAGCTTTCTTT. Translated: CASIRRGELTEAFF.

The CDR3 region has the DNA TGTGCCAGCAGCGCTAGGGGGCGGGATACGCAGTATTTT. Amino acids: CASSARGRDTQYF. The rearrangement links TRBV7-2 to TRBJ2-3, with 7 bases fitting TRBD1. The J segment lost 6 bases and the V segment lost 5 bases, leaving 5 bases of the junction unmatched. Germline assignment: CDR1 SGHTA and CDR2 FQGNSA. CDR3 length: 13 residues.